Following are 32 T cell receptor beta chains from one sample sequenced in a study of T cells in localized non-small cell lung cancer (dated by TCRdb to 2020 to 2021). To prepare the library, the immunoSEQ multiplex PCR assay was applied. TCRdb limited this immuneACCESS table to in-frame rearrangements with V and J called. A share of clones is missing; checked studies link under half to unresolved V genes, and the rest is unexplained. In this sample the table shows thousands of clones, 24% of which occur a single time. Of the sample, roughly 18% is held by the ten largest clones. The input for sequencing was normal lung tissue next to the tumor, taken before any cancer treatment. These receptors were obtained from a male donor aged 60 or over with stage I lung adenocarcinoma.

The chain employs TRBV30 and TRBJ1-1; no firm D call. The ends were cut back, 4 bases at V and 4 bases at J, with 7 bases in the middle. This CDR3 comprises 11 residues. The germline CDR1 and CDR2 sequences are GTSNPN and SVGIG (reference sequence). The CDR3 DNA follows: TGTGCCTGGAAGATAAGCACTGAAGCTTTCTTT. Translating gives CAWKISTEAFF.

This clone was observed a single time. This sequence joins TRBV11-3 and TRBJ2-1; 9 bases are a match to TRBD2. CDR3 length equals 18 residues. Germline V gene lookup returns CDR1 SGHNT and CDR2 YENEEA. V shed 5 bases, J shed 5 bases, and the junction held 16 bases outside the gene matches. In DNA, the CDR3 is TGTGCCAGCAGCCTGCCGGCGGGAGGGCTAAAGTGGAACAATGAGCAGTTCTTC. Translation gives CASSLPAGGLKWNNEQFF.

This chain connects TRBV19 to TRBJ2-2; D is perhaps TRBD2 (7 bases). This CDR3 has 15 amino acids. With 5 bases removed from V and 3 bases from J, the gap between germline ends came to 13 bases. In germline, CDR1 is LNHDA, CDR2 SQIVND (reference sequence). The CDR3: CASSPRGGYTGELFF. The CDR3 DNA is TGTGCCAGTAGTCCCAGGGGAGGGTACACCGGGGAGCTGTTTTTT.

This clone was seen more than once but under ten times. This rearrangement joins TRBV1 to TRBJ2-7; TRBD2 was called by the table and not checked on the DNA. TRBV1 is annotated as a pseudogene. The length of the CDR3 is 16 residues. The CDR3 sequence is CASSQDYPGETYEQYF. The CDR3 nucleotides are TGCGCCAGCAGCCAAGATTATCCGGGAGAGACCTACGAGCAGTACTTC.

Ten or more counts support this clone. The chain carries TRBV11-3 and TRBJ1-1; 10 nucleotides match TRBD1. V shed 5 bases, J shed 4 bases, and the junction held 7 bases outside the gene matches. This CDR3 region has 15 residues. Germline lookup yields CDR1 SGHNT and CDR2 YENEEA. The CDR3 DNA sequence: TGTGCCAGCAGCCCCCCGGGACAGGGGAGCACTGAAGCTTTCTTT. Its protein product is CASSPPGQGSTEAFF.

By sample share, this clone is large (0.1 to 1%). V is TRBV19 and J is TRBJ1-1; 8 bases align to TRBD1. Trimming at V came to 4 bases and at J to 4 bases, leaving 5 bases not matched to a gene. CDR1 is LNHDA and CDR2 is SQIVND in the germline V gene (reference sequence). The length of the CDR3 is 14 residues. CDR3 residues: CASSNTGGSTEAFF. The CDR3 DNA follows: TGTGCCAGTAGTAATACAGGGGGGAGCACTGAAGCTTTCTTT.

V gene TRBV30 combines with J gene TRBJ1-3, with no clear D. CDR3 length: 14 residues. Trimming pared 0 bases from V and 2 bases from J, leaving 8 bases between. Germline V CDR1 and CDR2: GTSNPN, SVGIG (reference sequence). CDR3 residues: CAWSVWGTGNTIYF. CDR3 DNA: TGTGCCTGGAGTGTATGGGGAACTGGAAACACCATATATTTT.

This clone was found a few times. The chain employs TRBV30 and TRBJ2-6; no reliable D call. This CDR3 spans 11 amino acids. Germline V gene data show CDR1 as GTSNPN and CDR2 as SVGIG (reference sequence). V lost 2 bases, J lost 10 bases, and 6 bases lay in between. This CDR3 reads CAWSLENVLTF. The CDR3 DNA reads TGTGCCTGGAGTCTAGAGAACGTCCTGACTTTC.

This clone has only a few counts. The chain has TRBV6-8 and TRBJ2-5; D uncertain. The CDR3 loop spans 12 amino acids. Trimming removed 4 bases at V and 5 bases at J, with 8 bases between. Germline values: CDR1 MNHGY, CDR2 SAAAGT. CDR3 sequence (DNA): TGTGCCAGCAGTTTCGGTTTCGAGACCCAGTACTTC. Amino acid sequence: CASSFGFETQYF.

By sample fraction, this clone is medium-sized. The J gene is TRBJ1-2, the V gene TRBV18; D possibly corresponds to TRBD1 (5 bases). Germline V lookup: CDR1 KGHSH, CDR2 LQKENI. With 6 bases removed from V and 3 bases from J, the gap between germline ends came to 14 bases. CDR3 length equals 14 residues. Here the CDR3 reads CASSTGPGDYGYTF. CDR3 bases: TGTGCCAGCTCCACAGGTCCGGGGGACTATGGCTACACCTTC.

V and J are TRBV5-4 and TRBJ1-1, with D unresolved. V lost 2 bases and J 0 bases, leaving 5 bases between the germline ends. The CDR3 contains 13 residues. In germline, CDR1 is SGHNT, CDR2 YYREEE (reference sequence). The CDR3 nucleotides are TGTGCCAGCAGCTTAGAAGTGAACACTGAAGCTTTCTTT. It specifies CASSLEVNTEAFF. The whole variable domain, filled in from reference TRBV5-4 and TRBJ1-1, reads ETGVTQSPTHLIKTRGQQVTLRCSSQSGHNTVSWYQQALGQGPQFIFQYYREEENGRGNFPPRFSGLQFPNYSSELNVNALELDDSALYLCASSLEVNTEAFFGQGTRLTVV.

By proportion, this clone is medium-sized. The same CDR3 is also encoded by other DNA sequences in this sample. The genes are TRBV9 and TRBJ2-1, with 8 bases matching TRBD2. The CDR3 is made up of 16 amino acids. Germline CDR1 and CDR2: SGDLS and YYNGEE. The junction had 6 bases not matched to a gene; V was cut back by 0 bases and J by 4 bases. The CDR3 region has the DNA TGTGCCAGCAGCGTAGCTGGCCAGCGGGGGTACAATGAGCAGTTCTTC. It translates to CASSVAGQRGYNEQFF.

J is TRBJ1-1 and V is TRBV1. TRBV1 corresponds to a pseudogene. The CDR3 length is 17 residues. The CDR3 region has the DNA TGCGCCAGCAGCCAAGATCAGCCATCGGTTTGGCCAAAAGAAGCTTTCTTT. Its protein product is CASSQDQPSVWPKEAFF.

The chain links TRBV14 to TRBJ2-3, with 10 bases lining up with TRBD2. This CDR3 has 15 residues. Germline-derived CDR1 and CDR2 are SGHDN and FVKESK. The V gene end was trimmed by 2 bases and the J gene end by 8 bases; junction bases not matched to a gene: 7. In nucleotides, the CDR3 is TGTGCCAGCAGCCAATCAGCGGGAGGGCCTGGTACGCAGTATTTT. It is translated as CASSQSAGGPGTQYF.

This chain connects TRBV27 to TRBJ2-2, with D unresolved. The CDR3 consists of 14 residues. Germline V gives CDR1 MNHEY, CDR2 SMNVEV (reference sequence). Trimming stripped 2 bases from V and 4 bases from J, with 8 bases between. In DNA form, the CDR3 reads TGTGCCAGCAGTTTAGGGTTCGGCACCGGGGAGCTGTTTTTT. It specifies CASSLGFGTGELFF.

This clone was detected a few times. The chain employs TRBV29-1 and TRBJ1-2; 7 nucleotides agree with TRBD1. The CDR3 runs to 12 residues. The ends lost 5 bases at V and 8 bases at J; junction bases unmatched: 8. Germline assignment: CDR1 SQVTM and CDR2 ANQGSEA. CDR3 residues: CSVLGQGGGYTF. CDR3 bases: TGCAGCGTTCTGGGGCAGGGGGGAGGCTACACCTTC.

This clone appeared a few times. CDR3 sequence reads: CASSPLDQMNTEAFF. Here the CDR3 DNA reads TGTGCCAGCTCACCGCTAGACCAGATGAACACTGAAGCTTTCTTT. This rearrangement joins TRBV18 to TRBJ1-1; D unclear. This CDR3 comprises 15 residues. The V and J ends lost 3 bases and 0 bases respectively, with 11 bases between them. Looked up from germline, CDR1 is KGHSH and CDR2 is LQKENI. Full variable domain (outside the CDR3, taken from reference TRBV18 and TRBJ1-1): NAGVMQNPRHLVRRRGQEARLRCSPMKGHSHVYWYRQLPEEGLKFMVYLQKENIIDESGMPKERFSAEFPKEGPSILRIQQVVRGDSAAYFCASSPLDQMNTEAFFGQGTRLTVV.

This clone turned up a few times. The genes are TRBV6-8 and TRBJ1-2; 9 nucleotides align to TRBD1. The CDR3 consists of 13 residues. The germline gives CDR1 MNHGY, CDR2 SAAAGT. J was trimmed by 4 bases and V by 6 bases; bases with no gene match: 3. The CDR3 nucleotides are TGTGCCAGCAGGGAGACAGGGGGCTATGGCTACACCTTC. Translated, it gives CASRETGGYGYTF.

The chain employs TRBV6-8 and TRBJ1-1, with unresolved D. Trimming cost V 5 bases and J 11 bases, with 15 bases left between them. The germline gives CDR1 MNHGY, CDR2 SAAAGT. CDR3 length: 12 residues. CDR3 residues: CASSPPSGGAFF. The CDR3 nucleotides read TGTGCCAGCAGTCCTCCGAGCGGAGGCGCTTTCTTT.

The J gene is TRBJ2-3, the V gene TRBV15; 12 nucleotides align to TRBD2. CDR3 length: 16 amino acids. Trimming took 3 bases from V and 2 from J; bases not matched to a gene: 3. CDR1 LNHNV and CDR2 YYDKDF come from the germline V gene (reference sequence). The CDR3 loop is CATSRGTSGHTDTQYF. As DNA, the CDR3 is TGTGCCACCAGCAGGGGGACTAGCGGGCACACAGATACGCAGTATTTT.

This clone was observed a handful of times. The chain couples TRBV14 to TRBJ2-1; 7 bases line up with TRBD2. Germline V gene data show CDR1 as SGHDN and CDR2 as FVKESK. V trimming: 4 bases; J trimming: 7 bases; junction bases outside the gene matches: 10. The CDR3 is 15 residues long. The chain's CDR3 is CASSPTAGAGNEQFF. The CDR3 coding sequence is TGTGCCAGCAGCCCCACTGCGGGAGCGGGTAATGAGCAGTTCTTC.

This chain joins TRBV11-3 and TRBJ2-3; 9 positions match TRBD2. With 6 bases clipped from V and 5 bases from J, the junction kept 12 bases outside the gene matches. The CDR3 is 16 residues long. Germline CDR1 and CDR2: SGHNT and YENEEA. CDR3 residues: CASSPRKAGGGDTQYF. For the CDR3, the DNA is TGTGCCAGCAGTCCCCGGAAGGCGGGAGGGGGAGATACGCAGTATTTT.

In this sample, this clone turned up a few times. The J gene is TRBJ2-5, the V gene TRBV11-3; D is ambiguous. Germline CDR1 and CDR2: SGHNT and YENEEA. Trimming removed 1 base from V and 9 bases from J, with 15 bases in between. This CDR3 comprises 14 residues. The CDR3 here is CASSLVAPRGAQYF. DNA for the CDR3: TGTGCCAGCAGCTTAGTGGCACCTCGTGGGGCCCAGTACTTC.

The chain is built from TRBV11-3 and TRBJ1-5; D is ambiguous. The CDR3 contains 14 residues. The V and J ends lost 5 bases and 6 bases respectively, with 14 bases between them. Germline CDR1 is SGHNT and CDR2 is YENEEA. The chain's CDR3 is CASSLGGYGQPQHF. CDR3 DNA: TGTGCCAGCAGCCTTGGCGGGTATGGTCAGCCCCAGCATTTT.

The V call is TRBV28, the J call TRBJ2-1, with 9 bases that match TRBD2. This CDR3 is 15 amino acids long. J was trimmed by 6 bases and V by 3 bases; bases with no gene match: 6. The germline V gene encodes CDR1 MDHEN and CDR2 SYDVKM. The CDR3 DNA follows: TGTGCCAGCAGTTTCGCGGGAGGGCCTGGCAATGAGCAGTTCTTC. Its translation: CASSFAGGPGNEQFF.

This clone has just a few counts. The chain links TRBV14 to TRBJ1-3, with unresolved D. Per germline, CDR1 SGHDN and CDR2 FVKESK. The CDR3 has 12 amino acids. The V end lost 4 bases, the J end lost 7 bases, and 8 bases lay between the germline ends. CDR3 nucleotides: TGTGCCAGCAGCCCCGATCGGAACACCATATATTTT. Protein sequence: CASSPDRNTIYF.

This clone is labeled medium-sized. The chain couples TRBV11-3 to TRBJ1-1; no clear D. The CDR3 length is 14 residues. From germline, CDR1 is SGHNT and CDR2 YENEEA. V was clipped by 2 bases and J by 0 bases, with 7 bases between them. The CDR3 nucleotides read TGTGCCAGCAGCTTAAAGGAGCTGAACACTGAAGCTTTCTTT. Its protein is CASSLKELNTEAFF.

By sample share, this clone is large. The chain joins TRBV10-1 to TRBJ1-1, with a weak D call TRBD1 (5 bases). The CDR3 is made up of 11 amino acids. Per germline, CDR1 WNHNN and CDR2 SYGVQD (reference sequence). Trimming took off 4 bases at V and 6 bases at J, with 6 bases between the two ends. The CDR3 here is CASSGGAEAFF. CDR3 DNA: TGCGCCAGCAGTGGAGGGGCTGAAGCTTTCTTT.

This clone was seen a few times. This sequence joins TRBV30 and TRBJ2-3; a possible D gene is TRBD1 (6 bases). The ends were cut back, 5 bases at V and 3 bases at J, with 18 bases in the middle. The length of the CDR3 is 15 residues. Germline lookup yields CDR1 GTSNPN and CDR2 SVGIG (reference sequence). The CDR3 here is CAWGGGLTGTDTQYF. CDR3 DNA: TGTGCCTGGGGTGGGGGCCTGACAGGAACAGATACGCAGTATTTT.

This clone is medium-sized by share. The chain joins TRBV11-3 to TRBJ2-1; D perhaps matches TRBD1 (6 bases). Germline assignment: CDR1 SGHNT and CDR2 YENEEA. The CDR3 totals 14 residues. Trimming took off 4 bases at V and 3 bases at J, with 10 bases between the two ends. CDR3 DNA sequence: TGTGCCAGCAGCTACCGGGACAACTACAATGAGCAGTTCTTC. It encodes CASSYRDNYNEQFF.

Within the sample, this clone is hyperexpanded. The chain uses TRBV11-3 and TRBJ2-1; possible D gene TRBD2, 6 bases. The CDR3 extends over 16 amino acids. Germline V gene data show CDR1 as SGHNT and CDR2 as YENEEA. Deletions cut 5 bases from V and 9 bases from J, with 23 bases between. The CDR3 DNA sequence: TGTGCCAGCAGCCCACCCCGGGCGGGACGAGTTCCTGAGCAGTTCTTC. It yields the protein CASSPPRAGRVPEQFF.

The sample holds a few counts of this clone. This sequence joins TRBV11-3 and TRBJ2-1; 16 bases line up with TRBD2. Per the germline V gene, CDR1 is SGHNT and CDR2 is YENEEA. The CDR3 totals 14 residues. The trim removed 5 bases at V and 15 bases at J, leaving 7 bases unmatched. In nucleotides, the CDR3 is TGTGCCAGCAGCAAGGGACTAGCGGGAGGGCCTTTGTTCTTC. Encoded protein: CASSKGLAGGPLFF. Drawing the rest from reference TRBV11-3 and TRBJ2-1, the complete variable domain is EAGVVQSPRYKIIEKKQPVAFWCNPISGHNTLYWYLQNLGQGPELLIRYENEEAVDDSQLPKDRFSAERLKGVDSTLKIQPAELGDSAVYLCASSKGLAGGPLFFGPGTRLTVL.